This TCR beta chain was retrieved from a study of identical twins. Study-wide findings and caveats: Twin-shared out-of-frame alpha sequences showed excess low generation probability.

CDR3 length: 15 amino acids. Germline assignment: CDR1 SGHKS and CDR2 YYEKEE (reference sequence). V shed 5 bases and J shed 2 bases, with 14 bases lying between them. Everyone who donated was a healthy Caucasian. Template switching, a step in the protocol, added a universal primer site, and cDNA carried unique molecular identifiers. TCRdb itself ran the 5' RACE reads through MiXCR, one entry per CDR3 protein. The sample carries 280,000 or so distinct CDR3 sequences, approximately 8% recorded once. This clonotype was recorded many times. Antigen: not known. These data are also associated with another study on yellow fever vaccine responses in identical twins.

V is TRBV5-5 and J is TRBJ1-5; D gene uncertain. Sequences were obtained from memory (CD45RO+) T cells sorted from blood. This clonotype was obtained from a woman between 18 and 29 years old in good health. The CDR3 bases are TGTGCCAGCAGATCTAGCCCTCGGGGCAATCAGCCCCAGCATTTT. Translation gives CASRSSPRGNQPQHF.